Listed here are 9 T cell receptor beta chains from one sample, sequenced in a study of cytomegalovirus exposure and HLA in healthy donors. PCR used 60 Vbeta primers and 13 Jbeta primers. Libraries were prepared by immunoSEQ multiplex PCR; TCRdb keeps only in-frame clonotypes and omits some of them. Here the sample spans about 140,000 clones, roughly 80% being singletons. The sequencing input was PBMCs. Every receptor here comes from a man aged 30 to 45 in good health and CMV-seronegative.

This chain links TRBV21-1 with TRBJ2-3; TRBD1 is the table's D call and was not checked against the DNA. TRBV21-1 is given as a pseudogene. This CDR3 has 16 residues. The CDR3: CASSIRTDEHLDTQYF. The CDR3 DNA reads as TGTGCCAGCAGCATACGAACAGATGAACATCTAGATACGCAGTATTTT.

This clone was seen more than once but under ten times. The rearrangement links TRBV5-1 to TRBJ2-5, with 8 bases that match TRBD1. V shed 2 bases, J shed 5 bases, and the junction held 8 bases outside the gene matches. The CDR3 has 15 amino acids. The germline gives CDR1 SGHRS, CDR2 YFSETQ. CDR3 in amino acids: CASSFGQGTVETQYF. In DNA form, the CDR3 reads TGCGCCAGCAGCTTTGGACAGGGTACCGTCGAGACCCAGTACTTC.

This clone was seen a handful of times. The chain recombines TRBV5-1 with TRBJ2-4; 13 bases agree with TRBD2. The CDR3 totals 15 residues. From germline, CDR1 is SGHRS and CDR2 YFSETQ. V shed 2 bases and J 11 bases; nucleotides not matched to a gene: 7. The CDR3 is CASSLTGTSGIVQYF. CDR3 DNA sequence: TGCGCCAGCAGCTTAACCGGGACTAGCGGGATCGTTCAGTACTTC.

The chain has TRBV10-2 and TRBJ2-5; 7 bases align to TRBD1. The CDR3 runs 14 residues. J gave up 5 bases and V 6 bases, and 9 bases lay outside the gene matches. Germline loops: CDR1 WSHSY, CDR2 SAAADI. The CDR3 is CASRQTGEGETQYF. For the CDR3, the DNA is TGCGCCAGCAGACAAACAGGGGAAGGGGAGACCCAGTACTTC.

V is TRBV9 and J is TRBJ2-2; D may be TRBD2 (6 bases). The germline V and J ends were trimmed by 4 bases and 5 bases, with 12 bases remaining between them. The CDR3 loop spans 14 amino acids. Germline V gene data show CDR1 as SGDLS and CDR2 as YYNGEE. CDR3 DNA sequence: TGTGCCAGCAGCCCCCGCGGGAATACCGGGGAGCTGTTTTTT. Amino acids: CASSPRGNTGELFF.

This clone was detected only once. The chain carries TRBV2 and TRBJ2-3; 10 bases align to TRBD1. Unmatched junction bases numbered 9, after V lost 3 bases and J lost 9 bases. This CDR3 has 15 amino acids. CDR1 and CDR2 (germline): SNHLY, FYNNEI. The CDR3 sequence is CASSEPPGTGVTQYF. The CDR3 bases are TGTGCCAGCAGTGAGCCCCCCGGGACAGGGGTCACGCAGTATTTT. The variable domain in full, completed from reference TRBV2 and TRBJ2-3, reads EPEVTQTPSHQVTQMGQEVILRCVPISNHLYFYWYRQILGQKVEFLVSFYNNEISEKSEIFDDQFSVERPDGSNFTLKIRSTKLEDSAMYFCASSEPPGTGVTQYFGPGTRLTVL.

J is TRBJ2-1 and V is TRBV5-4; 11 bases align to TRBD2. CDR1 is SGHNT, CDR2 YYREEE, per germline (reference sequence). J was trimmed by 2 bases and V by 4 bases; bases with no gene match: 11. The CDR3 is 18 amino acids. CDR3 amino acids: CASSIRGSGRATYNEQFF. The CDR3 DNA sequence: TGTGCCAGCAGCATCCGGGGTAGCGGGAGGGCCACCTACAATGAGCAGTTCTTC.

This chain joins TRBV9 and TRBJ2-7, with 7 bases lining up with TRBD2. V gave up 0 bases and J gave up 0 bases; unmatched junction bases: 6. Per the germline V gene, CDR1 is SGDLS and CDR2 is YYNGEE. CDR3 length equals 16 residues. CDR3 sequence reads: CASSVAPSGSSYEQYF. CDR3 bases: TGTGCCAGCAGCGTAGCCCCTAGCGGAAGCTCCTACGAGCAGTACTTC.

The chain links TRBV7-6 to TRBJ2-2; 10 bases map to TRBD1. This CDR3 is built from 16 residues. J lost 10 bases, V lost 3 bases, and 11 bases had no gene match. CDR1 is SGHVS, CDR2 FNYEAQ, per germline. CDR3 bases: TGTGCCAGCAGCTTCATCGCCGGGACAGGGGTAGAGGAGCTGTTTTTT. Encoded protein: CASSFIAGTGVEELFF.